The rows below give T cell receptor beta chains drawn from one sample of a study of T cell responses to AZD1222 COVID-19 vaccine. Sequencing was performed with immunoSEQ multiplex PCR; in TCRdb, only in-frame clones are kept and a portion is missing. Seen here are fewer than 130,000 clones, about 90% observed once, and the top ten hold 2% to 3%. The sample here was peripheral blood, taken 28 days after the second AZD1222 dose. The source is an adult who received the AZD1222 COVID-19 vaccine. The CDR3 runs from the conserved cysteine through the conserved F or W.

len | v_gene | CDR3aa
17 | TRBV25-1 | CASSGPGTSGRSYEQYF
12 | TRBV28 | CASSLPVSEQYF
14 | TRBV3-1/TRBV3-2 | CASSQQDRPETQYF
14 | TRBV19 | CASSINRGLYGYTF
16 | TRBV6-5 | CASSYSSRPANYGYTF
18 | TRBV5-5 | CASSDGPAGTGGLETQYF
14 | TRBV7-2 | CASSKDRGLGELFF
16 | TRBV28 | CASTEAGRPIYNEQFF
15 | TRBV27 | CASTPGQGPYNEQFF
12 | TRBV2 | CASSEQLQPQHF
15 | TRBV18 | CASSPFQASSYEQYF
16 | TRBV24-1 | CATSDFSGTGIETQYF
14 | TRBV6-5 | CASYRDFSGNTIYF
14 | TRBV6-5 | CASRRGTSTDTQYF
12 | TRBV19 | CASSGSQNEQFF
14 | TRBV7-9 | CASRPGLAKDTQYF
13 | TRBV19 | CASSGPREDTQYF
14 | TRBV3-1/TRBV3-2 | CASSQGRPANEQFF
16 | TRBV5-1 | CASSSSGTTPNSPLHF
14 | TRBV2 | CASIDRSMNTEAFF
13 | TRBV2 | CASSSYRDEKLFF
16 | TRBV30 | CAWGSLTGEPYNEQFF
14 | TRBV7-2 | CASSLARGTDTQYF
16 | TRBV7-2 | CASSLAGQKVNQPQHF
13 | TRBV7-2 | CASSWTSPDTQYF
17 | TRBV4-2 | CASSPESGRAIYNEQFF
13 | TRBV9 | CASSDTGNTEAFF
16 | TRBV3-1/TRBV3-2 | CASSQAGLAGADTQYF
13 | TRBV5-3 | CARSIQGALSYTF
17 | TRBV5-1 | CASSLGILAGVSYEQYF
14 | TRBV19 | CASSLTGPGYGYTF
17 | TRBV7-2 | CASSLEWTGGGGNTQYF
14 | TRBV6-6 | CASSRDRAGSPLHF
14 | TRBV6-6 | CASSYLRANYGYTF
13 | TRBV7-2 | CASSSGTGAEAFF
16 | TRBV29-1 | CSVDSQGRGSGNTIYF
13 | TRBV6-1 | CASSEAGAGFAFF
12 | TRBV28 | CASSLGGNTIYF
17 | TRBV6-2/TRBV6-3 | CASSYVQGQGVPDTQYF
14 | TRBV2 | CASSETGGMDEQYF
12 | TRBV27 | CASSQQGTEQYF
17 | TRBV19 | CASSRLAGVLGTGELFF
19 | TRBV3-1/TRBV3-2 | CASSQEAEVKRTRGGELFF
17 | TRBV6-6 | CASSPLPGHMYPYEQYF
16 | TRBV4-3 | CASSRLSGSMPDTQYF
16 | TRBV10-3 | CAISEVRGRGDYGYTF
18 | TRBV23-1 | CASSQSILTGRWLYGYTF